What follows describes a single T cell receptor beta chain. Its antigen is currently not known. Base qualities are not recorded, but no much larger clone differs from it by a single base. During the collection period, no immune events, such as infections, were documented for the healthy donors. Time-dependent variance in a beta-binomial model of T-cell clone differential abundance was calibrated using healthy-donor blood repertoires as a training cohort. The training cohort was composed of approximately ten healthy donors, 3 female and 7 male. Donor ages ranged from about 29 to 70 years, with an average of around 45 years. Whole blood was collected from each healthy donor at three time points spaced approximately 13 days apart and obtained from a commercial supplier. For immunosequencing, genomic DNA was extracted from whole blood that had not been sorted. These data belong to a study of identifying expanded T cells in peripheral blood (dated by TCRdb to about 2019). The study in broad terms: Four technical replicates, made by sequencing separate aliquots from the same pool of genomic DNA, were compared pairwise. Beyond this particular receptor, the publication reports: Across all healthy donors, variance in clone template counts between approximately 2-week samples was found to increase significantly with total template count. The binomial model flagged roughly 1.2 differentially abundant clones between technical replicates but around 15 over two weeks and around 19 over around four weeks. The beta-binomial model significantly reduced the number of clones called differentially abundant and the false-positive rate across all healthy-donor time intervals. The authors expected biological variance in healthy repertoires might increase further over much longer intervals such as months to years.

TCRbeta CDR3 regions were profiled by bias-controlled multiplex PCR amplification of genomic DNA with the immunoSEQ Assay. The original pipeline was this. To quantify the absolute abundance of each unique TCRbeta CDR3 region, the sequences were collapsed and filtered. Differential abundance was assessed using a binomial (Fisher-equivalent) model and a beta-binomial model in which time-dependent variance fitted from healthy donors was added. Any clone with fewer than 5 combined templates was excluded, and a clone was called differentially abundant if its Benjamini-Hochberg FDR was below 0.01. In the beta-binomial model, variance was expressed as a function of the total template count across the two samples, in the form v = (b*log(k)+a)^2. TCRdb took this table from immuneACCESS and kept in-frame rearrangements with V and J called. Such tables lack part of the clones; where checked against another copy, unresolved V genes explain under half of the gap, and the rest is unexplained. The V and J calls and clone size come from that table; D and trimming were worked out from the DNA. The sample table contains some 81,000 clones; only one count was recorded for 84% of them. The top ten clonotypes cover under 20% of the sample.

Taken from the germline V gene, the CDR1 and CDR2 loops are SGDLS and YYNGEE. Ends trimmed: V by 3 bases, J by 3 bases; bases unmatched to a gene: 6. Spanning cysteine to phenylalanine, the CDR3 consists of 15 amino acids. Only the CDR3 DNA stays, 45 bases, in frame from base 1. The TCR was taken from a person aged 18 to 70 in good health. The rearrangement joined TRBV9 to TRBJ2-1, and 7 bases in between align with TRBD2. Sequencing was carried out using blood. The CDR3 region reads CASSGGRAGYNEQFF. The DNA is TGTGCCAGCAGCGGGGGGAGGGCCGGCTACAATGAGCAGTTCTTC.